These 7 T cell receptor beta chains share one sample of origin, sequenced in a study of blood T cell repertoires in COVID-19. Clones were sequenced by immunoSEQ multiplex PCR, and TCRdb holds only the in-frame ones, with some missing. This sample has 55,000 to 70,000 clones, with more than 70% found just once. The sample taken for sequencing was peripheral blood. These receptors were collected from a man aged 50-60 years with acute or convalescent COVID-19.

The V and J genes are TRBV18 and TRBJ2-2, with D possibly matching TRBD2 (6 bases). The CDR3 length is 16 residues. Germline values: CDR1 KGHSH, CDR2 LQKENI. Between the trimmed V and J ends, which lost 0 bases and 1 base, there was a span of 9 bases. The CDR3 DNA reads as TGTGCCAGCTCACCACCGGGGGGACGGAACACCGGGGAGCTGTTTTTT. This codes for CASSPPGGRNTGELFF.

This chain links TRBV11-2 with TRBJ1-1, with D tentatively TRBD1 (5 bases). CDR3 length: 14 residues. Trimming left V 5 bases short and J 0 bases short, with 10 bases between. Germline CDR1 SGHAT, CDR2 FQNNGV. CDR3 protein: CASSVRDMNTEAFF. CDR3 DNA: TGTGCCAGCAGCGTCAGGGATATGAACACTGAAGCTTTCTTT.

The chain recombines TRBV5-1 with TRBJ2-3; the D is unclear. Germline V gene sequence: CDR1 SGHRS, CDR2 YFSETQ. The V and J ends lost 1 base and 10 bases respectively, with 7 bases between them. The CDR3 runs to 11 residues. The CDR3 protein is CASSLNRAQYF. The CDR3 DNA is TGCGCCAGCAGCTTGAACCGGGCGCAGTATTTT.

This chain uses TRBV7-9 with TRBJ2-7, with 10 bases identical to TRBD2. Looked up from germline, CDR1 is SEHNR and CDR2 is FQNEAQ (reference sequence). The V gene end was trimmed by 4 bases and the J gene end by 7 bases; junction bases not matched to a gene: 7. This CDR3 contains 14 residues. CDR3 loop: CASSSPAGGWEQYF. DNA for the CDR3: TGTGCCAGCAGCTCCCCAGCGGGAGGGTGGGAGCAGTACTTC.

As to this clone: Other DNA sequences in this specimen translate into the identical CDR3. The J gene is TRBJ2-5, the V gene TRBV5-1; D not resolved. Trimming removed 0 bases at V and 1 base at J, with 7 bases between. This CDR3 contains 14 residues. Germline CDR1 is SGHRS and CDR2 is YFSETQ. This chain's CDR3 is CASSLGVLQETQYF. The CDR3 DNA follows: TGCGCCAGCAGCTTGGGAGTACTCCAAGAGACCCAGTACTTC.

This clone was detected once. The rearrangement links TRBV11-3 to TRBJ2-3, with D possibly TRBD1 on 6 matching bases. The CDR3 covers 15 residues. The germline CDR1 and CDR2 sequences are SGHNT and YENEEA. V was cut by 4 bases and J by 2 bases, with 13 bases left in between. CDR3 residues: CASSSRGGDTDTQYF. In DNA form, the CDR3 reads TGTGCCAGCAGCTCGCGAGGGGGAGACACAGATACGCAGTATTTT. The entire variable domain, with the rest obtained from reference TRBV11-3 and TRBJ2-3, is as follows: EAGVVQSPRYKIIEKKQPVAFWCNPISGHNTLYWYLQNLGQGPELLIRYENEEAVDDSQLPKDRFSAERLKGVDSTLKIQPAELGDSAVYLCASSSRGGDTDTQYFGPGTRLTVL.

This clone was seen just once. The chain employs TRBV5-4 and TRBJ1-1; the D gene is possibly TRBD1 (5 bases). V was clipped by 4 bases and J by 7 bases, with 11 bases between them. Germline CDR1 reads SGHNT; CDR2 reads YYREEE (reference sequence). The CDR3 extends over 12 amino acids. The CDR3 is CASSGGVSEAFF. The CDR3 bases are TGTGCCAGCAGCGGAGGGGTCAGTGAAGCTTTCTTT.